This TCR beta chain was sequenced during a study of molecular identifiers for immune sequencing clone quantification. As for the study in general: The replicates split RNA from around 20,000 or 100,000 naive CD8 cells five ways and sequenced four. Study-wide findings and caveats: Reports indicate spiked Jurkat TCR RNA from one cell could be found among 1 million or so naive cells.

From the PCR reads, TCRdb called clonotypes with MiXCR, one entry per CDR3 protein. This table holds 550,000 to 750,000 distinct CDR3 sequences, 20% found once. Trimming cost V 4 bases and J 5 bases; bases outside gene matches: 3. Germline CDR1 reads LGHDT; CDR2 reads YNNKEL (reference sequence). The CDR3 loop spans 13 amino acids. This clonotype was seen many times. Antigen specificity is unknown. The chain uses TRBV3-1 and TRBJ2-5, with 8 bases aligning to TRBD2. Source material: naive CD8+ T cells from blood, with Jurkat cell RNA spiked in. Subset defined: FACS-sorted CD8+CD4-CCR7+CD45RA+ naive T cells. This clonotype was sampled from a human donor in good health. Some libraries in this study had Jurkat cell RNA spiked in. The CDR3 sequence is CASSLASGETQYF. CDR3 coding DNA: TGTGCCAGCAGCCTTGCTAGCGGGGAGACCCAGTACTTC.